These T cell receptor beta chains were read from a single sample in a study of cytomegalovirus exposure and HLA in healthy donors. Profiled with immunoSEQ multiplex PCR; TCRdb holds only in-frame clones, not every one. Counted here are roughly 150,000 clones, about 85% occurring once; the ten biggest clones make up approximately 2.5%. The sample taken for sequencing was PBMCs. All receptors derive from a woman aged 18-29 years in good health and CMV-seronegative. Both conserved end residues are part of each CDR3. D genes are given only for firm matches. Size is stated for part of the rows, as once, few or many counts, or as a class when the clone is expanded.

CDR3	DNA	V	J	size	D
CAISSYGELFF	TGTGCCATCTCTTCGTACGGGGAGCTGTTTTTT	TRBV10-3	TRBJ2-2	once	NA
CASLRDRYSTDTQYF	TGTGCCAGCCTCCGGGACAGATACAGCACAGATACGCAGTATTTT	TRBV2	TRBJ2-3	NA	TRBD1
CASSIRTARCPYEQYF	TGTGCCAGTAGTATAAGGACAGCCCGTTGCCCCTACGAGCAGTACTTC	TRBV19	TRBJ2-7	NA	NA
CASRAGGPGTGELFF	TGTGCCAGTAGGGCGGGAGGGCCGGGCACCGGGGAGCTGTTTTTT	TRBV19	TRBJ2-2	NA	TRBD2
CASSLDPPGAGAETQYF	TGTGCCAGCAGCTTGGACCCGCCGGGAGCGGGAGCAGAGACCCAGTACTTC	TRBV7-9	TRBJ2-5	few	TRBD2
CASSLLTSGGPTYEQYF	TGTGCCAGCAGCTTGTTGACTAGCGGGGGGCCAACCTACGAGCAGTACTTC	TRBV5-6	TRBJ2-7	NA	TRBD2
CASSSAGGQYF	TGTGCCAGCAGCTCAGCGGGAGGGCAGTATTTT	TRBV7-9	TRBJ2-3	NA	TRBD2
CASSPAGGLSVNTIYF	TGTGCCAGCTCACCGGCAGGGGGTCTCTCAGTGAACACCATATATTTT	TRBV18	TRBJ1-3	NA	TRBD1
CASSPEGTGQFF	TGTGCCAGCAGCCCCGAGGGGACAGGCCAGTTCTTC	TRBV7-9	TRBJ2-1	NA	TRBD1
CASRLEGTVSGTQYF	TGTGCCAGCAGGCTTGAGGGGACAGTCTCAGGTACGCAGTATTTT	TRBV6-1	TRBJ2-3	once	TRBD1
CASSRAHSYEQYF	TGTGCCAGCTCCCGCGCTCACTCCTACGAGCAGTACTTC	TRBV6-5	TRBJ2-7	NA	NA
CARSLGQPGTDTQYF	TGTGCCAGAAGCTTGGGACAGCCTGGCACAGATACGCAGTATTTT	TRBV7-5	TRBJ2-3	NA	NA
CASRTPGGANYGYTF	TGTGCCAGCAGGACCCCGGGGGGGGCTAACTATGGCTACACCTTC	TRBV28	TRBJ1-2	NA	NA
CASSHRGMGVTGGYTF	TGTGCCAGCAGCCACAGGGGAATGGGGGTAACGGGTGGCTACACCTTC	TRBV5-4	TRBJ1-2	NA	TRBD1
CASSLDSPNYGYTF	TGTGCCAGCAGCTTAGACTCCCCCAACTATGGCTACACCTTC	TRBV7-9	TRBJ1-2	NA	NA
CASSRSGNQETQYF	TGTGCCAGCAGCAGAAGCGGGAACCAAGAGACCCAGTACTTC	TRBV7-2	TRBJ2-5	NA	TRBD2
CASADSGYTQYF	TGTGCCAGCGCCGATAGCGGGTATACGCAGTATTTT	TRBV6-5	TRBJ2-3	NA	TRBD2
CAAGAGPQYF	TGTGCCGCGGGGGCCGGACCCCAGTACTTC	TRBV19	TRBJ2-5	NA	NA
CASRFTTGAGNTIYF	TGTGCCAGCAGATTCACGACAGGGGCCGGAAACACCATATATTTT	TRBV28	TRBJ1-3	few	TRBD1
CASRLAPRQGQGETQYF	TGTGCAAGTCGCTTAGCCCCTAGACAGGGGCAAGGGGAGACCCAGTACTTC	TRBV12-2	TRBJ2-5	NA	NA
CASSLDSNYGYTF	TGTGCCAGCAGCTTGGACAGCAACTATGGCTACACCTTC	TRBV5-6	TRBJ1-2	once	NA
CASSRLTGYSGNTIYF	TGTGCCAGCAGCCGGTTAACAGGGTACTCTGGAAACACCATATATTTT	TRBV7-2	TRBJ1-3	NA	NA
CASSYPGGGEAFF	TGTGCCAGCAGTTACCCGGGGGGAGGGGAAGCTTTCTTT	TRBV6-6	TRBJ1-1	NA	NA
CASSSQGLNTEAFF	TGTGCCAGCAGCTCTCAGGGTCTGAACACTGAAGCTTTCTTT	TRBV7-2	TRBJ1-1	once	NA
CATTRAGELFF	TGTGCCACAACCCGGGCCGGGGAGCTGTTTTTT	TRBV10-3	TRBJ2-2	NA	NA
CASSQLAGGPGDTQYF	TGTGCCAGCAGCCAGCTCGCGGGAGGGCCAGGAGATACGCAGTATTTT	TRBV28	TRBJ2-3	NA	TRBD2
CAWGPSDLRGTEAFF	TGTGCCTGGGGTCCATCGGACCTCAGGGGCACTGAAGCTTTCTTT	TRBV30	TRBJ1-1	NA	NA
CAWSWYGGTEAFF	TGTGCCTGGAGTTGGTACGGGGGTACTGAAGCTTTCTTT	TRBV30	TRBJ1-1	few	NA
CASSSNARGDSYNEQFF	TGCGCCAGCAGCTCAAACGCCCGGGGTGATTCCTACAATGAGCAGTTCTTC	TRBV4-3	TRBJ2-1	NA	NA
CASSSTGGGAPLREKLFF	TGTGCCAGCAGTTCGACAGGGGGCGGTGCCCCATTGAGGGAAAAACTGTTTTTT	TRBV28	TRBJ1-4	NA	TRBD1
CATGTGAYEQYF	TGCGCCACTGGGACAGGGGCGTACGAGCAGTACTTC	TRBV10-2	TRBJ2-7	NA	TRBD1
CASSFDRPGPNEQFF	TGTGCCAGCAGCTTTGACCGTCCTGGCCCTAATGAGCAGTTCTTC	TRBV12-1	TRBJ2-1	NA	NA
CASRGTTSSYEQYF	TGTGCCAGCAGGGGGACAACCAGCTCCTACGAGCAGTACTTC	TRBV27	TRBJ2-7	once	NA
CASSQVGTENTEAFF	TGCGCCAGCAGCCAAGTGGGGACAGAGAACACTGAAGCTTTCTTT	TRBV4-1	TRBJ1-1	few	TRBD1
CASSLFSNEQFF	TGTGCCAGCAGCCTTTTCAGTAATGAGCAGTTCTTC	TRBV7-2	TRBJ2-1	NA	NA
CASSTSGGRRNEQFF	TGTGCCAGCAGCACCTCTGGGGGGAGACGCAATGAGCAGTTCTTC	TRBV7-2	TRBJ2-1	NA	NA
CASSTSRGGRLTGREQYF	TGTGCCAGCAGTACATCCCGGGGAGGGCGGTTAACTGGTCGGGAGCAGTACTTC	TRBV28	TRBJ2-7	NA	TRBD2
CASSLWAGGANEKLFF	TGTGCCAGCAGCTTATGGGCAGGGGGTGCTAATGAAAAACTGTTTTTT	TRBV7-6	TRBJ1-4	once	TRBD1
CASSPRRGGITDTQYF	TGTGCCAGCTCACCCCGTCGGGGAGGAATAACAGATACGCAGTATTTT	TRBV18	TRBJ2-3	NA	NA
CASSSGAITTSGEGPDTQYF	TGTGCCAGCAGTTCAGGGGCTATAACTACTAGCGGGGAGGGGCCAGATACGCAGTATTTT	TRBV28	TRBJ2-3	NA	TRBD2
CAISESGTGGMNEQFF	TGTGCCATCAGTGAGTCGGGGACAGGGGGTATGAATGAGCAGTTCTTC	TRBV10-3	TRBJ2-1	NA	TRBD1
CASSPTGGGVADTQYF	TGTGCCAGCAGCCCCACAGGGGGGGGCGTCGCAGATACGCAGTATTTT	TRBV14	TRBJ2-3	NA	NA
CASSLSLGGLYEQYF	TGTGCCAGCAGTTTATCGCTCGGGGGTTTGTACGAGCAGTACTTC	TRBV27	TRBJ2-7	NA	NA
CASTKGATANYGYTF	TGTGCCAGCACCAAAGGGGCCACGGCTAACTATGGCTACACCTTC	TRBV7-2	TRBJ1-2	few	NA
CASSVAGGAGTQYF	TGTGCCAGCAGCGTAGCGGGGGGGGCGGGGACCCAGTACTTC	TRBV9	TRBJ2-5	NA	TRBD2
CATSRDSLLVTNEQFF	TGTGCCACCAGCAGAGATTCTCTCCTAGTTACCAATGAGCAGTTCTTC	TRBV15	TRBJ2-1	NA	NA